The 3 T cell receptor beta chains presented below share a single source sample, sequenced in a study of T cell responses to AZD1222 COVID-19 vaccine. Data came from immunoSEQ multiplex PCR; TCRdb stores just in-frame clones and leaves some out. The sample carries 140,000 to 150,000 clones, 80% to 90% recorded once. Specimen: peripheral blood, collected on day 0 of AZD1222 vaccination. These receptors originate from an adult in good health.

This chain uses TRBV12-3 or TRBV12-4 with TRBJ1-1; D remains unclear. The CDR3 runs 13 residues. V gave up 5 bases and J gave up 1 base, with 8 bases separating them. The CDR3 sequence: CASSDGRNTEAFF. The CDR3 DNA follows: TGTGCCAGCAGTGACGGTAGGAACACTGAAGCTTTCTTT.

This clone appeared a single time. This sequence joins TRBV7-2 and TRBJ1-4, with TRBD1 matching over 7 bases. CDR1 is SGHTA and CDR2 is FQGNSA in the germline V gene. This CDR3 has 15 amino acids. The J segment lost 5 bases and the V segment lost 6 bases, leaving 9 bases of the junction unmatched. The CDR3: CASRLTGTVNEKLFF. The DNA of the CDR3 is TGTGCCAGCAGACTTACCGGGACAGTGAATGAAAAACTGTTTTTT.

J is TRBJ1-1 and V is TRBV7-9; D unresolved. Germline loops: CDR1 SEHNR, CDR2 FQNEAQ (reference sequence). This CDR3 is built from 12 residues. Trimming shortened V by 7 bases and J by 1 base, and 7 bases separated the two germline ends. The CDR3 is CASKKGNTEAFF. The CDR3 region has the DNA TGTGCCAGCAAAAAGGGGAACACTGAAGCTTTCTTT.